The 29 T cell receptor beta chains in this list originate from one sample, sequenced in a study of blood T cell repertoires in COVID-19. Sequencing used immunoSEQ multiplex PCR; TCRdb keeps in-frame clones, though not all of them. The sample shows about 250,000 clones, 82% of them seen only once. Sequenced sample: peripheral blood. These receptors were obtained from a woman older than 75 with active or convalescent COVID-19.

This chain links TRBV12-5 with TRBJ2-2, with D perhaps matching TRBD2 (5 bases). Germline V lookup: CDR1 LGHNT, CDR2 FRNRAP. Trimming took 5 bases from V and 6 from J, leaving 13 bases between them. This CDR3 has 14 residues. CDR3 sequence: CASGRETAAGELFF. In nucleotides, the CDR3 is TGTGCTAGTGGTCGAGAAACAGCGGCCGGGGAGCTGTTTTTT. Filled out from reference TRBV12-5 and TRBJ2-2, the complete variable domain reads DARVTQTPRHKVTEMGQEVTMRCQPILGHNTVFWYRQTMMQGLELLAYFRNRAPLDDSGMPKDRFSAEMPDATLATLKIQPSEPRDSAVYFCASGRETAAGELFFGEGSRLTVL.

The CDR3 DNA sequence: TGTGCCAGCTCAGCTGGAGGGTCTAATCAGCCCCAGCATTTT. Translation gives CASSAGGSNQPQHF. V gene TRBV18 combines with J gene TRBJ1-5; D is uncertain. Germline V CDR1 and CDR2: KGHSH, LQKENI. The ends were cut back, 5 bases at V and 4 bases at J, with 12 bases in the middle. The CDR3 has 14 amino acids.

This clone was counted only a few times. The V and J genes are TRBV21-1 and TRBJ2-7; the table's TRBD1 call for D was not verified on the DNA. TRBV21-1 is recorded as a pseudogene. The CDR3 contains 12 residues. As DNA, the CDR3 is TGTGCCAGCAGACCCAGGGCTCGGGAGCAGTACTTC. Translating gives CASRPRAREQYF.

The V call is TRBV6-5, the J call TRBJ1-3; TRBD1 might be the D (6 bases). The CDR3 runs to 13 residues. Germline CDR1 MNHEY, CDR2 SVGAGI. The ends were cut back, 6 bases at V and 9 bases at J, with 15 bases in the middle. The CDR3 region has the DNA TGTGCCAGCAGACCGGACAGAGGGGGCACCATATATTTT. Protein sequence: CASRPDRGGTIYF.

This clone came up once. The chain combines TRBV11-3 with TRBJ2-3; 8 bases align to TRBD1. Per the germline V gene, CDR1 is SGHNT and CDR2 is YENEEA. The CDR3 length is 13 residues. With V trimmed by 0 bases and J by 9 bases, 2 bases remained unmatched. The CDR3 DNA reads TGTGCCAGCAGCTTAGATGGACAGGGCACGCAGTATTTT. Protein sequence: CASSLDGQGTQYF. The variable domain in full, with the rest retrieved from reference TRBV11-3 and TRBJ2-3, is EAGVVQSPRYKIIEKKQPVAFWCNPISGHNTLYWYLQNLGQGPELLIRYENEEAVDDSQLPKDRFSAERLKGVDSTLKIQPAELGDSAVYLCASSLDGQGTQYFGPGTRLTVL.

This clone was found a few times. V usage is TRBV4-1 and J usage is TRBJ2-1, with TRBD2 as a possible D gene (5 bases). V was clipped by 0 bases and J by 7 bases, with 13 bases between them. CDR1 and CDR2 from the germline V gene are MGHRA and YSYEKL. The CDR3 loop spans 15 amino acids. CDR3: CASSQETTFSNEQFF. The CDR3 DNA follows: TGCGCCAGCAGCCAAGAGACTACCTTCTCGAATGAGCAGTTCTTC.

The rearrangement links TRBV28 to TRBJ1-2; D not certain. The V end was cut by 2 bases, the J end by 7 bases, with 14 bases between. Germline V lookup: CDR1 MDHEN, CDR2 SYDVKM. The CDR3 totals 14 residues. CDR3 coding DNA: TGTGCCAGCAGTTTAGAGGCCCTAACGGGTGGCTACACCTTC. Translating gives CASSLEALTGGYTF.

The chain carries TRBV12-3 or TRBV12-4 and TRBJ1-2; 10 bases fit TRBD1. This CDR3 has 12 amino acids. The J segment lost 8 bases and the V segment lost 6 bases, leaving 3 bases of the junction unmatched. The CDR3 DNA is TGTGCCAGCAGAGGGACAGGGGAGGGCTACACCTTC. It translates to CASRGTGEGYTF.

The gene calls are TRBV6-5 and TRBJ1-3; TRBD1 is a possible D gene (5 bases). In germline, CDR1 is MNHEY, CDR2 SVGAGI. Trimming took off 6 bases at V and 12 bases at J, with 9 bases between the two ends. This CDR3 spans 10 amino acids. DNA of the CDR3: TGTGCCAGCAGCGGGACTGGCATATATTTT. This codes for CASSGTGIYF.

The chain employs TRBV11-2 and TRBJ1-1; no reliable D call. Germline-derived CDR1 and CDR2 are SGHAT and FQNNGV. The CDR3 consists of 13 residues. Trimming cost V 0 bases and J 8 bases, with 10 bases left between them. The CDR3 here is CASSLDLYSEAFF. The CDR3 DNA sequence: TGTGCCAGCAGCTTAGATCTTTACAGCGAAGCTTTCTTT. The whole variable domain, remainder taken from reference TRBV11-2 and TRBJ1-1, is EAGVAQSPRYKIIEKRQSVAFWCNPISGHATLYWYQQILGQGPKLLIQFQNNGVVDDSQLPKDRFSAERLKGVDSTLKIQPAKLEDSAVYLCASSLDLYSEAFFGQGTRLTVV.

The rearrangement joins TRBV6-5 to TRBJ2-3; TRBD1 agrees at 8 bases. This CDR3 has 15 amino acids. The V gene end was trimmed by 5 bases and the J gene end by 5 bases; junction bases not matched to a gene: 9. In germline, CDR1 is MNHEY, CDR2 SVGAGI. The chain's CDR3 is CASSTHAGGEDTQYF. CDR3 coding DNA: TGTGCCAGCAGTACGCATGCAGGGGGCGAAGATACGCAGTATTTT.

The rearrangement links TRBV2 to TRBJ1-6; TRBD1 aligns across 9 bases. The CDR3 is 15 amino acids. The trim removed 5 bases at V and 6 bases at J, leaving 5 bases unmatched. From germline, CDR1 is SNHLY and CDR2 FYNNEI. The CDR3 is CASSNPGQGNSPLHF. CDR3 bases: TGTGCCAGCAGTAATCCGGGACAGGGTAATTCACCCCTCCACTTT.

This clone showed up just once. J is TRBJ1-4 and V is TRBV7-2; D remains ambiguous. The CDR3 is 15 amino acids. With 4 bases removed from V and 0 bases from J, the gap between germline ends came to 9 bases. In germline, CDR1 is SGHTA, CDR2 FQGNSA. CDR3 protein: CASSSGRATNEKLFF. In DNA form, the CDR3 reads TGTGCCAGCAGCTCCGGTAGAGCAACTAATGAAAAACTGTTTTTT.

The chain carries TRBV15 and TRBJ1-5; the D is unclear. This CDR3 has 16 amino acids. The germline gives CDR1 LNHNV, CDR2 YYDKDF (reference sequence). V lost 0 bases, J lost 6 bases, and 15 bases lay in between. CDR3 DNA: TGTGCCACCAGCAGAGACCCCGGGTTGGATCGTCAGCCCCAGCATTTT. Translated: CATSRDPGLDRQPQHF.

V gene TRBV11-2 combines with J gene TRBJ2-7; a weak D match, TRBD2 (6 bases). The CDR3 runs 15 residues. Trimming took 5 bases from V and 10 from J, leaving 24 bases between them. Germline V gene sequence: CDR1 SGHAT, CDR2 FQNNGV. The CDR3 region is CASSPRAGGLGRQYF. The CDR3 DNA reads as TGTGCCAGCAGCCCCAGAGCCGGGGGTTTAGGACGACAGTACTTC. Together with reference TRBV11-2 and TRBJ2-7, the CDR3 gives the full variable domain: EAGVAQSPRYKIIEKRQSVAFWCNPISGHATLYWYQQILGQGPKLLIQFQNNGVVDDSQLPKDRFSAERLKGVDSTLKIQPAKLEDSAVYLCASSPRAGGLGRQYFGPGTRLTVT.

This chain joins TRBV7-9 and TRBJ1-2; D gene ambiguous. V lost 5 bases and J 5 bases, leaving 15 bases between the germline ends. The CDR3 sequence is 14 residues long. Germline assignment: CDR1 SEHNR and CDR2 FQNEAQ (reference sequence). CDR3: CASSLGYGEYGYTF. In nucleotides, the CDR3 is TGTGCCAGCAGCCTTGGGTATGGAGAATATGGCTACACCTTC.

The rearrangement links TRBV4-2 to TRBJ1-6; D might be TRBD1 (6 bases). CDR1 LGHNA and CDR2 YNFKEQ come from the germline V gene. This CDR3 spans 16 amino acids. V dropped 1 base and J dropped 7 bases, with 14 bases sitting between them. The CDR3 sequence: CASSQGQGIRNSPLHF. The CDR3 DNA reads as TGTGCCAGCAGCCAAGGGCAGGGGATTCGAAATTCACCCCTCCACTTT.

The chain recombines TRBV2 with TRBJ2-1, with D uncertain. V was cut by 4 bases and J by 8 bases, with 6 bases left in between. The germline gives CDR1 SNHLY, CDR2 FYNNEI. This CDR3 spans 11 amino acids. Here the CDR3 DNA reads TGTGCCAGCAGTGCTTCCTATGAGCAGTTCTTC. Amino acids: CASSASYEQFF.

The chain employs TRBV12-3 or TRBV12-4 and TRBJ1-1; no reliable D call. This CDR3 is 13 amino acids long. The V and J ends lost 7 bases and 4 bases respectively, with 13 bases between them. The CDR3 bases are TGTGCCAGCACTAAGAGGGAGGGCACTGAAGCTTTCTTT. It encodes CASTKREGTEAFF.

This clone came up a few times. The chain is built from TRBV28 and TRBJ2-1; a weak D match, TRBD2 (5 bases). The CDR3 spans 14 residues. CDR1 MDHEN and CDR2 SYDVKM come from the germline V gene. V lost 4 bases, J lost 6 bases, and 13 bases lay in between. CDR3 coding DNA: TGTGCCAGCAGTTCCATAGGGAGAGTCAATGAGCAGTTCTTC. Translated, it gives CASSSIGRVNEQFF.

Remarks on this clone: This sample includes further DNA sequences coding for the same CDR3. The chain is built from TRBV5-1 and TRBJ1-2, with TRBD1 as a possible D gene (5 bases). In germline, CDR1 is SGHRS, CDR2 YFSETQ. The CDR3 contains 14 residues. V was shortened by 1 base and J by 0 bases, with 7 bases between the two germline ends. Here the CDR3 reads CASSLTGTNYGYTF. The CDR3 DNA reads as TGCGCCAGCAGCTTGACAGGCACTAACTATGGCTACACCTTC.

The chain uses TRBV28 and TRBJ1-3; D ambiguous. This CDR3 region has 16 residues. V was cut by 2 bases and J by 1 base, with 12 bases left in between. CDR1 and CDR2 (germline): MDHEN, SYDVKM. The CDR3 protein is CASSLEGSLSGNTIYF. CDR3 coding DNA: TGTGCCAGCAGTTTAGAGGGATCATTGTCTGGAAACACCATATATTTT.

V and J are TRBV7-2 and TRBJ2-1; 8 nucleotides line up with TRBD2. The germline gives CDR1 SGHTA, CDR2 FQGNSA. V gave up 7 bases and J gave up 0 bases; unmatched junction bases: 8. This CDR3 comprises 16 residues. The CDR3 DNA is TGTGCCAGCACCCTAAGGAGCGGGAGCTCCTACAATGAGCAGTTCTTC. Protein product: CASTLRSGSSYNEQFF.

Here the CDR3 reads CASSLGGEFSDTQYF. DNA of the CDR3: TGTGCCAGCAGCCTTGGGGGGGAGTTCTCAGATACGCAGTATTTT. The chain joins TRBV3-1 (or the pseudogene TRBV3-2) to TRBJ2-3; the match to TRBD2 covers 7 bases. V shed 4 bases, J shed 4 bases, and the junction held 8 bases outside the gene matches. In germline, CDR1 is LGHDT, CDR2 YNNKEL (reference sequence). This CDR3 spans 15 amino acids.

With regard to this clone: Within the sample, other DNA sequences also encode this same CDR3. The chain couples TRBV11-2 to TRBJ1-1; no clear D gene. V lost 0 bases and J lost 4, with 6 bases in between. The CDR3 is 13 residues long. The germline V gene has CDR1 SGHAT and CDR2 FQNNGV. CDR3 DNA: TGTGCCAGCAGCTTAGATCGGGGCACTGAAGCTTTCTTT. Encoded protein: CASSLDRGTEAFF.

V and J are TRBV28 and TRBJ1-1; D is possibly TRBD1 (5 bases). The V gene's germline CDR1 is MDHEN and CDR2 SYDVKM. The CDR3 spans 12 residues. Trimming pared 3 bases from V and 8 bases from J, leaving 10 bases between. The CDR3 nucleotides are TGTGCCAGCAGTTTGACAGCTACAGAAGCTTTCTTT. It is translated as CASSLTATEAFF.

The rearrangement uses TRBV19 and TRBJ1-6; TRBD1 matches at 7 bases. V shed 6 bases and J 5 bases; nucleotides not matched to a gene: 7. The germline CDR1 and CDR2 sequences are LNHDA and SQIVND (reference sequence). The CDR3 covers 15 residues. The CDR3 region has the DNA TGTGCCAGTAGCGCTCGACAGGGTCATAATTCACCCCTCCACTTT. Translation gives CASSARQGHNSPLHF.

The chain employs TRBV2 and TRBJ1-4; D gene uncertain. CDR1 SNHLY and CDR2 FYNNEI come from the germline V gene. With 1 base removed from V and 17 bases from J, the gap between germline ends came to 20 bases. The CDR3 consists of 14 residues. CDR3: CASSEVYPPGSVFF. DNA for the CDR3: TGTGCCAGCAGTGAAGTATACCCTCCGGGGTCCGTTTTTTTT.

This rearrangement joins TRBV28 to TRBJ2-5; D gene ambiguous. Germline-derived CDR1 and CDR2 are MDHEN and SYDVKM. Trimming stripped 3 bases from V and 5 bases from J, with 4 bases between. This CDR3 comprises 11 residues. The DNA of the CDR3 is TGTGCCAGCAGTTTCCAGGAGACCCAGTACTTC. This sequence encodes CASSFQETQYF.